This record concerns one T cell receptor beta chain sequence. The protocol was immunoSEQ multiplex PCR, while the TCRdb copy is restricted to in-frame clones and leaves out a portion. The data show some 240,000 clones, approximately 86% seen once. The sample is drawn from a study of blood T cell repertoires in COVID-19. The CDR3 has 16 residues. V was cut by 0 bases and J by 0 bases, with 10 bases left in between. Per the germline V gene, CDR1 is SEHNR and CDR2 is FQNEAQ (reference sequence). The origin of this receptor is a woman in her forties with acute COVID-19. The rearrangement joins TRBV7-9 to TRBJ2-3, with D unresolved. Material for sequencing was PBMCs or T cells enriched from blood (not recorded which). The CDR3 region has the DNA TGTGCCAGCAGCTTAGCCTCAGGCCTAAGCACAGATACGCAGTATTTT. Protein product: CASSLASGLSTDTQYF.